The 7 T cell receptor beta chains in this list originate from one sample, sequenced in a study of blood T cell repertoires in COVID-19. The table came from immunoSEQ multiplex PCR; TCRdb's copy has only in-frame clones and leaves some out. The data hold fewer than 200,000 clones, with roughly nine tenths observed a single time. The source material was peripheral blood. These receptor sequences come from a young man who had recovered from COVID-19.

The rearrangement uses TRBV5-1 and TRBJ2-5; 11 nucleotides align to TRBD2. CDR1 and CDR2 (germline): SGHRS, YFSETQ. CDR3 length: 15 amino acids. Trimming cost V 4 bases and J 3 bases; bases outside gene matches: 5. The CDR3 DNA follows: TGCGCCAGCAGCCAAGGGACTAGCGGCAAAGAGACCCAGTACTTC. Translation gives CASSQGTSGKETQYF. Drawing the rest from reference TRBV5-1 and TRBJ2-5, the complete variable domain is KAGVTQTPRYLIKTRGQQVTLSCSPISGHRSVSWYQQTPGQGLQFLFEYFSETQRNKGNFPGRFSGRQFSNSRSEMNVSTLELGDSALYLCASSQGTSGKETQYFGPGTRLLVL.

The chain is built from TRBV6-6 and TRBJ1-4, with 10 bases lining up with TRBD1. Trimming cost V 0 bases and J 15 bases; bases outside gene matches: 1. This CDR3 is 12 amino acids long. Germline CDR1 and CDR2: MNHNY and SVGAGI (reference sequence). In DNA form, the CDR3 reads TGTGCCAGCAGTTACTCGGGACAGGGGATGTTTTTT. This gives the protein CASSYSGQGMFF.

This clone appeared once. The J gene is TRBJ2-7, the V gene TRBV19, with TRBD1 matching over 9 bases. The length of the CDR3 is 13 residues. The germline V gene has CDR1 LNHDA and CDR2 SQIVND (reference sequence). V dropped 3 bases and J dropped 6; count of bases not matched to a gene: 3. In DNA, the CDR3 is TGTGCCAGTAGTATCCTGACAGGGGGCGAGCAGTACTTC. As protein: CASSILTGGEQYF.

This chain's CDR3 is CASSQDDSYTGELFF. The CDR3 coding sequence is TGTGCCAGCAGCCAGGACGACAGTTACACCGGGGAGCTGTTTTTT. This rearrangement joins TRBV4-2 to TRBJ2-2; the D gene is possibly TRBD1 (5 bases). Germline loops: CDR1 LGHNA, CDR2 YNFKEQ. The germline V and J ends were trimmed by 3 bases and 3 bases, with 11 bases remaining between them. This CDR3 has 15 amino acids.

There are a few counts of this clone. The rearrangement joins TRBV7-9 to TRBJ1-2; D unresolved. The CDR3 runs to 12 residues. The V and J ends lost 8 bases and 2 bases respectively, with 9 bases between them. Germline V gene sequence: CDR1 SEHNR, CDR2 FQNEAQ (reference sequence). The CDR3 coding sequence is TGTGCCAGCGCGGCGGGCAACTATGGCTACACCTTC. Translating gives CASAAGNYGYTF.

The chain recombines TRBV4-3 with TRBJ2-7, with 8 bases lining up with TRBD1. The length of the CDR3 is 16 residues. V shed 1 base, J shed 2 bases, and the junction held 7 bases outside the gene matches. In germline, CDR1 is LGHNA, CDR2 YSLEER. The CDR3 spells CASSQVWGTGTYEQYF. In DNA form, the CDR3 reads TGCGCCAGCAGCCAAGTTTGGGGGACAGGAACCTACGAGCAGTACTTC.

V gene TRBV7-2 combines with J gene TRBJ2-1; D is possibly TRBD1 (5 bases). This CDR3 has 16 amino acids. V was pared by 4 bases and J by 6 bases, with 19 bases between. In germline, CDR1 is SGHTA, CDR2 FQGNSA. CDR3 loop: CASSSHRLPGANEQFF. CDR3 nucleotides: TGTGCCAGCAGCTCCCACAGGCTACCTGGAGCCAATGAGCAGTTCTTC.